This T cell receptor beta chain was identified in a study of vaccination and CD4 T cells after COVID-19. Per the germline V gene, CDR1 is LNHNV and CDR2 is YYDKDF (reference sequence). The CDR3 runs 15 residues. The Oncomine TCR Beta short-read assay was what sequenced the DNA obtained from cultured CD4+ T cells. Scientists extracted genomic DNA from CD4+ T cells grown in culture. TCRdb reanalysed the PCR reads using MiXCR and keeps one entry per CDR3 protein. The sample shows 17,000 or so distinct CDR3 sequences, approximately 60% of them seen only once. For this clonotype: Antigen: not known. One end of the junction fails to match germline, which may point to a read error.

Treatment specified: roughly 10-day PBMC culture with coronavirus spike peptide pools or control peptides (ViraFEST assay). The chain combines TRBV15 with TRBJ1-5, with a weak D call TRBD1 (6 bases). Sequenced here: CD4+ T cells from blood, cultured in vitro, sampled after SARS-CoV-2 vaccination. The source of this sequence is a human donor who had recovered from COVID-19. CDR3 residues: CTTSVQGQGNQPQHF. CDR3 nucleotide sequence: TGTACCACCAGCGTACAGGGTCAGGGGAATCAGCCCCAGCATTTT.